Below are 19 T cell receptor beta chains sequenced from a single sample in a study of CD8+CD57+ T cells in acquired aplastic anemia. The study profiled TCR beta VDJ and CDR3 using genomic DNA as template. From the reads, TCRdb called clonotypes with MiXCR, one entry per CDR3 protein. The sample consists of around 430,000 distinct CDR3 sequences, about a third of them appearing once. All patients picked for sequencing had shown, by flow cytometry, an expansion of CD8+CD57+ cells. The sequenced material came from sorted CD4+, CD8+, or CD8+CD57+ T cells (not recorded which) from PBMCs. These receptors all stem from a human donor with aplastic anemia.

The rearrangement links TRBV10-3 to TRBJ1-1; tentatively, D is TRBD1 (5 bases). The germline V gene encodes CDR1 ENHRY and CDR2 SYGVKD. Trimming stripped 10 bases from V and 5 bases from J, with 20 bases between. This CDR3 spans 14 amino acids. The CDR3 is CASRDSRGSTEAFF. The CDR3 nucleotides read TGTGCCAGCCGCGATTCTCGGGGGTCGACTGAAGCTTTCTTT.

V usage is TRBV7-3 and J usage is TRBJ1-1; tentatively, D is TRBD1 (6 bases). Per the germline V gene, CDR1 is SGHTA and CDR2 is FQGTGA. The V end was cut by 0 bases, the J end by 2 bases, with 13 bases between. There are 16 residues in the CDR3. DNA for the CDR3: TGTGCCAGCAGCTTAACAGGGGGACCTATTAACACTGAAGCTTTCTTT. It yields the protein CASSLTGGPINTEAFF.

In the case of this clonotype: Relative to the germline gene, one junction end is altered; a read error may explain this. This chain joins TRBV10-3 and TRBJ2-1; perhaps TRBD2 as D (6 bases). Germline V gives CDR1 ENHRY, CDR2 SYGVKD. The CDR3 length is 17 residues. The CDR3 bases are TGTGCCAGCAGTGAGGGAAAGGGCGGGGCGACTTACAATGAGCAGTTCTTC. Translating gives CASSEGKGGATYNEQFF.

This clonotype showed up many times. The gene calls are TRBV29-1 and TRBJ2-3, with 7 bases matching TRBD1. Losses at the gene ends were 3 bases for V and 6 bases for J; bases not matched to a gene: 12. The CDR3 spans 15 residues. The germline gives CDR1 SQVTM, CDR2 ANQGSEA. In DNA, the CDR3 is TGCAGCGTTGATAATCCCGACAGGGCCGGCGATACGCAGTATTTT. This translates into CSVDNPDRAGDTQYF.

The V and J genes are TRBV7-8 and TRBJ2-7; D is perhaps TRBD2 (5 bases). The CDR3 spans 14 residues. Germline values: CDR1 SGHVS, CDR2 FQNEAQ. V dropped 5 bases and J dropped 9 bases, with 20 bases sitting between them. In DNA, the CDR3 is TGTGCCAGCAGCCCCCGCCTGGACGGAGGTGGGCAGTACTTC. Translating gives CASSPRLDGGGQYF.

The table lists this clonotype with a few counts. The rearrangement joins TRBV6-1 to TRBJ1-2, with D tentatively TRBD1 (6 bases). Deletions cut 3 bases from V and 8 bases from J, with 16 bases between. CDR3 size: 14 residues. Germline V gene lookup returns CDR1 MNHNS and CDR2 SASEGT. Here the CDR3 DNA reads TGTGCCAGCAGTGATGGGGGGCAGGGAGGCGGCTACACCTTC. Translated, it gives CASSDGGQGGGYTF.

The rearrangement joins TRBV10-3 to TRBJ2-7; perhaps D is TRBD1 or TRBD2 (6 bases each). CDR1 and CDR2 from the germline V gene are ENHRY and SYGVKD. V gave up 6 bases and J gave up 3 bases, with 12 bases separating them. The CDR3 totals 13 residues. CDR3 DNA sequence: TGTGCCATCAGGCGGGACACTGACTACGAGCAGTACTTC. It translates to CAIRRDTDYEQYF.

Concerning this clonotype: Given a much more abundant clone one base away, this may be a read error. The chain carries TRBV11-2 and TRBJ2-7, with a weak D call TRBD2 (5 bases). The CDR3 consists of 12 residues. V lost 8 bases to trimming and J lost 6 bases, with 14 bases between them. Germline CDR1 SGHAT, CDR2 FQNNGV. The CDR3 reads CASARGWSEQYF. CDR3 nucleotide sequence: TGTGCCAGCGCACGGGGTTGGAGCGAGCAGTACTTC.

With regard to this clonotype: This may come from a read error, since a much larger clone is one base off. The final CDR3 position lacks the conserved phenylalanine or tryptophan, pointing to a likely read error. The rearrangement uses TRBV5-1 and TRBJ2-7, with TRBD2 matching 8 bases. The CDR3 spans 14 residues. J was trimmed by 3 bases and V by 0 bases; bases with no gene match: 2. The germline V gene has CDR1 SGHRS and CDR2 YFSETQ. Here the CDR3 DNA reads TGCGCCAGCAGCTTGGCGGGACTAGACTACGAGCAGTACCTC. Encoded protein: CASSLAGLDYEQYL.

V and J are TRBV10-3 and TRBJ1-6; a weak D match, TRBD1 (6 bases). Trimming pared 10 bases from V and 9 bases from J, leaving 25 bases between. The CDR3 extends over 16 amino acids. CDR1 is ENHRY, CDR2 SYGVKD, per germline. CDR3 DNA sequence: TGTGCCAGCACTAAGATGATTACAGGGCGGGTTTCACCCCTCCACTTT. Translation gives CASTKMITGRVSPLHF.

The chain employs TRBV19 and TRBJ1-3, with unresolved D. The CDR3 runs 16 residues. The V and J ends lost 0 bases and 4 bases respectively, with 13 bases between them. Germline CDR1 and CDR2: LNHDA and SQIVND (reference sequence). CDR3 protein: CASSIENGGPGNTIYF. The CDR3 nucleotides are TGTGCCAGTAGTATAGAAAATGGAGGACCAGGAAACACCATATATTTT. The variable domain in full, completed from reference TRBV19 and TRBJ1-3, reads DGGITQSPKYLFRKEGQNVTLSCEQNLNHDAMYWYRQDPGQGLRLIYYSQIVNDFQKGDIAEGYSVSREKKESFPLTVTSAQKNPTAFYLCASSIENGGPGNTIYFGEGSWLTVV.

A remark on this clonotype: A single base separates this from a much larger clone, so it may be a read error. The rearrangement uses TRBV19 and TRBJ2-7; TRBD1 or TRBD2 may be the D gene (5 bases each). CDR3 length: 14 amino acids. Per the germline V gene, CDR1 is LNHDA and CDR2 is SQIVND (reference sequence). CDR3 DNA sequence: TGTGCCAGTAGTCCTCTTGGGGGAAATGACGAGCAGTGCTTC. Amino acids: CASSPLGGNDEQCF.

In this sample, this clonotype turned up a few times. V usage is TRBV10-3 and J usage is TRBJ2-3; 12 positions agree with TRBD2. Trimming at V came to 11 bases and at J to 2 bases, leaving 5 bases not matched to a gene. This CDR3 has 14 amino acids. Germline lookup yields CDR1 ENHRY and CDR2 SYGVKD. The DNA of the CDR3 is TGTGCCCGACTAGCGGGGGAAGACACAGATACGCAGTATTTT. Encoded protein: CARLAGEDTDTQYF.

For this clonotype: A much larger clone lies a single base off, so this may be a read error. The rearrangement joins TRBV7-3 to TRBJ1-2; D is possibly TRBD1 (5 bases). CDR3 size: 12 residues. CDR1 is SGHTA, CDR2 FQGTGA, per germline. The DNA of the CDR3 is TGTGCCGGCAGCCAAGGGCAGGGAAGGTACACCTTC. Its protein is CAGSQGQGRYTF.

This clonotype was detected only a few times. The rearrangement joins TRBV7-2 to TRBJ1-5; 9 nucleotides match TRBD1. The germline CDR1 and CDR2 sequences are SGHTA and FQGNSA. Trimming took 5 bases from V and 7 from J; bases not matched to a gene: 9. The CDR3 runs 15 residues. The CDR3 DNA is TGTGCCAGCAGCCTCCGGGACAGGGTTTCCCAGCCCCAGCATTTT. It yields the protein CASSLRDRVSQPQHF. The whole variable domain, remainder taken from reference TRBV7-2 and TRBJ1-5, is GAGVSQSPSNKVTEKGKDVELRCDPISGHTALYWYRQSLGQGLEFLIYFQGNSAPDKSGLPSDRFSAERTGGSVSTLTIQRTQQEDSAVYLCASSLRDRVSQPQHFGDGTRLSIL.

In its sample, this clonotype was seen many times. The chain joins TRBV19 to TRBJ1-2; 9 positions agree with TRBD1. V shed 3 bases, J shed 5 bases, and the junction held 10 bases outside the gene matches. This CDR3 is built from 16 residues. The germline gives CDR1 LNHDA, CDR2 SQIVND (reference sequence). CDR3 amino acids: CASSISGQGLWYGYTF. Written as DNA, the CDR3 is TGTGCCAGTAGTATTAGCGGACAGGGGCTCTGGTATGGCTACACCTTC.

This sequence joins TRBV19 and TRBJ2-1, with a weak D call TRBD1 (6 bases). This CDR3 has 15 residues. Germline V gene lookup returns CDR1 LNHDA and CDR2 SQIVND (reference sequence). V was cut by 9 bases and J by 4 bases, with 19 bases left in between. CDR3 residues: CASSQDSPAYNEQFF. CDR3 bases: TGTGCCAGCAGTCAGGACAGCCCGGCATACAATGAGCAGTTCTTC. The complete variable domain, with remaining parts taken from reference TRBV19 and TRBJ2-1, reads DGGITQSPKYLFRKEGQNVTLSCEQNLNHDAMYWYRQDPGQGLRLIYYSQIVNDFQKGDIAEGYSVSREKKESFPLTVTSAQKNPTAFYLCASSQDSPAYNEQFFGPGTRLTVL.

The sample holds many counts of this clonotype. One end of the junction does not line up with germline, which may come from a read error. The genes are TRBV7-6 and TRBJ2-2, with unresolved D. This CDR3 is 15 amino acids long. Germline V gene sequence: CDR1 SGHVS, CDR2 FNYEAQ. The CDR3 loop is CASSLDEPNTGELFF. The CDR3 region has the DNA TGTGCTAGCAGCTTAGACGAGCCGAACACCGGGGAGCTGTTTTTT. Using reference TRBV7-6 and TRBJ2-2 for the parts outside the CDR3, the full variable domain is GAGVSQSPRYKVTKRGQDVALRCDPISGHVSLYWYRQALGQGPEFLTYFNYEAQQDKSGLPNDRFSAERPEGSISTLTIQRTEQRDSAMYRCASSLDEPNTGELFFGEGSRLTVL.

This clonotype appeared a few times. V is TRBV20-1 and J is TRBJ2-6; D ambiguous. CDR1 is DFQATT, CDR2 SNEGSKA, per germline (reference sequence). This CDR3 comprises 13 residues. V was shortened by 2 bases and J by 0 bases, with 2 bases between the two germline ends. The CDR3 is CSARTSGANVLTF. DNA of the CDR3: TGCAGTGCTAGAACCTCTGGGGCCAACGTCCTGACTTTC.